This T cell receptor beta chain was captured in a study of cytomegalovirus exposure and HLA in healthy donors. Findings of the study overall: Roughly even sequencing depth across donors was the assumption behind the presence/absence analyses. It was only CMV serostatus that was available as immune exposure information.

13 Jbeta primers and 60 Vbeta primers were used for the PCR. Libraries were prepared by immunoSEQ multiplex PCR; TCRdb keeps only in-frame clonotypes and omits some of them. The table records approximately 170,000 clones, roughly 80% of them present only once. In the case of this clone: Its antigen is unidentified.

Healthy bone marrow donors made up the donor group. The germline V and J ends were trimmed by 0 bases and 4 bases, with 16 bases remaining between them. The CDR3 runs 17 residues. Germline CDR1 SGDLS, CDR2 YYNGEE. Sequenced input: PBMCs. The clonotype originates from a male donor in good health and CMV-seronegative. The rearrangement uses TRBV9 and TRBJ2-2; tentative D call: TRBD2 (6 bases). The CDR3, as DNA: TGTGCCAGCAGCGTAGGACTTGGGGGGAGGAGCACCGGGGAGCTGTTTTTT. Residues: CASSVGLGGRSTGELFF.